This TCR beta chain emerged from a study of shared clonotypes between healthy human individuals (dated by TCRdb to about 2020). About the full investigation: The cohort included a few men and two women between 18 and 49 years of age. For each donor, CD4 naive and CD4 memory were each given three plates, CD8 naive was given two plates, and CD8 memory was given one plate. The study deeply sequenced blood TCR repertoires of about 5 healthy adults to estimate repertoire size and the extent of clonotype sharing between individuals. Libraries were prepared and TCR repertoires were sequenced by different laboratories using diverse techniques, in order to increase sequencing depth and limit assay-specific biases. Per donor, leukapheresis produced somewhere between about 0.9 and 10 billion PBMCs. The full study reports these points: Only blood was sampled, and tissue TCR repertoires likely differ from those in blood. Estimated clonotype richness was generally larger for naive than for memory subsets. Higher generation probabilities were observed for clonotypes shared by all four sorted-subset donors than for non-shared clonotypes. Pairwise subsampling indicated that sequencing depth was expected to affect the degree of clonotype sharing among donors. When a handful of donors were compared, the shared fraction of clonotypes was 5% to 6.5% for naive CD4, about 4% for naive CD8, 2% to 2.5% for memory CD4, and less than 0.5% for memory CD8. Because the study included a small number of donors, the genetic and exposure-history diversity represented was limited. Incomplete sequencing was indicated by rarefaction of sorted-subset datasets, despite the large sequencing depth.

Donors were healthy HIV-negative adults with no recently reported acute infections or vaccinations. Only Caucasian adults living in Nashville, Tennessee, USA were represented among the donors. CD4+ T cells were enriched through magnetic negative selection, after which naive cells were positively selected on CD45RA and the remaining negative fraction served as the memory subset. Blood was collected by leukapheresis, and PBMCs were isolated by Ficoll-Histopaque density gradient centrifugation and then cryopreserved in liquid nitrogen vapor phase. Analytical flow cytometry was used to check the purity and quantity of each magnetically sorted T cell population. From each sorted fraction, genomic DNA was isolated and quantified by UV absorbance on a Nanodrop 2000c. Using the deep immunoSEQ assay, TCR CDR3 regions were amplified from genomic DNA by multiplex PCR. Extracted genomic DNA from each cell subset was spread evenly across all wells of several immunoSEQ 96-well plates, with each plate serving as a replicate. For sorted subsets, approximately 200 ng of genomic DNA, equivalent to some 33,000 T cell genomes, went into each replicate PCR. Purified libraries were quantified with a Qubit 3.0 fluorometer, sized on a Bioanalyzer 2100, and re-quantified with the KAPA Library Quantification kit. A separate single-read 150-cycle Illumina NextSeq 550 flow cell was used to sequence each immunoSEQ 96-well plate. In the authors' own workflow: Because the immunoSEQ output included only junctional sequences and no quality scores, the filtering could not be the same as the filtering used for full-length reads. To assign V/J genes and CDR3, sequences were annotated using PyIR, a Python wrapper for IgBLAST v1.9, with IMGT germline references. Reads with weak V/J assignments (E-value above 1e-6), missing CDR3, stop codons, out-of-frame junctions, or ambiguous translated residues were removed. V3J clonotypes were defined as sequences sharing the same inferred V gene, J gene, and CDR3 amino acid sequence. To compute the percentage overlap between repertoires, the number of shared unique clonotypes was divided by the size of the smaller repertoire. Three approaches were used to assess repertoire richness: RTK rarefaction, the Chao1 estimator, and Recon v2.1 estimates of unobserved clonotypes. For all TCRbeta clonotypes obtained by the gDNA method from several donors, generation probabilities were computed with OLGA. TCRdb took this table from immuneACCESS and kept in-frame rearrangements with V and J called. Such tables lack part of the clones; where checked against another copy, unresolved V genes explain under half of the gap, and the rest is unexplained. The V and J calls and clone size are taken from that table; D and trimming were inferred from the DNA. Within this sample are around 510,000 clones, with roughly 95% of them counted one time only. The ten largest make up about 0.059% of the sample.

The table lists this clone with a count of one. Its cognate antigen has yet to be identified. Per-base quality was not reported, and no clone a single base away is much larger than it. Sample: naive CD4+ T cells sorted from blood. The sample's cell subset or site label, in plain terms: CD45RA+ positively selected. The origin of this receptor is a woman in her twenties or thirties in good health.

Here the CDR3 is given as CASSLGMNTEAFF. The nucleotides read TGTGCCAGCAGTCTGGGGATGAACACTGAAGCTTTCTTT. Here the chain combines TRBV28 and TRBJ1-1; no confident D gene assignment can be made. CDR1 MDHEN and CDR2 SYDVKM were looked up in the germline V gene. V gives up 5 bases and J gives up 0 bases, and the segment between their germline ends measures 7 bases. There are 13 amino acids in the CDR3, from cysteine to phenylalanine inclusive. Only CDR3 DNA is held: 39 bases, read in frame from base 1.